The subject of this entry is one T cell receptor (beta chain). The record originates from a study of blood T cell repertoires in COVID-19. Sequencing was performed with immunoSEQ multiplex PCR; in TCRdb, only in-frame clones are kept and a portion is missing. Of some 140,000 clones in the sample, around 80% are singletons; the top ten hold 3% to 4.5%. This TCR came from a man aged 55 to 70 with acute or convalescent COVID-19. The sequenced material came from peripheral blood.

In DNA form, the CDR3 reads TGTGCCAGCAGTGAATCCCGGACTAGCGGGAGAAGTGGCTCCTACAATGAGCAGTTCTTC. Residues: CASSESRTSGRSGSYNEQFF. This sequence joins TRBV2 and TRBJ2-1, with TRBD2 identical over 13 bases. Germline-derived CDR1 and CDR2 are SNHLY and FYNNEI. With 2 bases clipped from V and 0 bases from J, the junction kept 10 bases outside the gene matches. The CDR3 is 20 amino acids.